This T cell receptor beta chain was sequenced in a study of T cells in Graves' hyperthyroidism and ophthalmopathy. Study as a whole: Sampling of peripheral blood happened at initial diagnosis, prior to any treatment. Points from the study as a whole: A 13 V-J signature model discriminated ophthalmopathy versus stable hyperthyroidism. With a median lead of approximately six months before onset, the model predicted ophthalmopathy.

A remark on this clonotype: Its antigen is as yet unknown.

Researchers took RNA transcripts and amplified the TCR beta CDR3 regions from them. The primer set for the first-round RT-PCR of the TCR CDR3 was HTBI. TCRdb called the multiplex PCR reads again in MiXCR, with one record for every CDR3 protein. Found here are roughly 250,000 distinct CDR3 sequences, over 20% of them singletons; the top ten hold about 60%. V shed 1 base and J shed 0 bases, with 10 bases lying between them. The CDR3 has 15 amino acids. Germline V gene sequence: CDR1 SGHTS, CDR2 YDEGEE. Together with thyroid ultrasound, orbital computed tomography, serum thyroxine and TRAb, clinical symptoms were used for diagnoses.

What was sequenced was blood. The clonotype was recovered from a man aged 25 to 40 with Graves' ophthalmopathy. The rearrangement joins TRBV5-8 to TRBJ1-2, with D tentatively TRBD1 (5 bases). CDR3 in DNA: TGTGCCAGCAGCTTGTACGGGGGAGCTAACTATGGCTACACCTTC. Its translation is CASSLYGGANYGYTF.